One T cell receptor (beta chain) is described in this entry. Its specificity is unknown. Trimming pared 5 bases from V and 12 bases from J, leaving 15 bases between. The CDR3 sequence is 12 residues long. The source of the sample is a study of T cell responses to AZD1222 COVID-19 vaccine. About the study: Second doses at about 4 or about 12 weeks were pooled.

Study-wide findings and caveats: The study reported that nearly half of spike-specific TCRs target unmutated variant regions. Donors skewed white British and female; clonal diversity was possibly underestimated.

Measured with immunoSEQ multiplex PCR; TCRdb has only the in-frame clones, and not every one. Of some 64,000 clones in the sample, over 75% were seen once. The clonotype was recovered from an adult in good health. This chain links TRBV12-3 or TRBV12-4 with TRBJ2-3; D unclear. The sample in question was peripheral blood, obtained on day 0 of AZD1222 vaccination. This chain's CDR3 is CASSPSRQAQYF. The CDR3 nucleotides are TGTGCCAGCAGTCCCTCAAGGCAAGCACAGTATTTT.